The present T cell receptor beta chain was sequenced within a study of T and B cells in COVID-19 patients. In the study overall: Blood was sampled from COVID-19 patients who were either actively infected or recovered.

Notes on this clonotype: Antigen specificity is unknown.

Blood genomic DNA input for TRB amplification was 250-500 ng. Multiplex PCR with BIOMED2 TRB-A/B primer pools amplified TRB rearrangements. MiXCR was run by TCRdb on the multiplex PCR reads, yielding one entry per CDR3 protein. The sample carries roughly 10,000 distinct CDR3 sequences, roughly 31% recorded once. Broader study findings: In COVID-19 patients, T cell receptor beta variable and joining gene use was reportedly strongly skewed. Sorted SARS-CoV-2-responsive or tetramer+ T cells and CD4+, regulatory and CD8+ subsets were not yet sequenced. Highly clonal in active COVID-19, TRB repertoires exceeded healthy-donor diversity and richness at recovery.

Looked up from germline, CDR1 is SGHVS and CDR2 is FNYEAQ. The CDR3 runs 11 residues. Trimming shortened V by 4 bases and J by 10 bases, and 10 bases separated the two germline ends. V gene TRBV7-6 combines with J gene TRBJ2-5; TRBD2 is a possible D gene (5 bases). The clonotype comes from a human donor with active COVID-19. Sequenced material: blood. The CDR3 DNA follows: TGTGCCAGCAGCTCCCCGGAGGTCCAGTACTTC. Translation gives CASSSPEVQYF.